These T cell receptor beta chains were read from a single sample in a study of PD-1 blockade in classical Hodgkin lymphoma. Clones were sequenced by immunoSEQ multiplex PCR, and TCRdb holds only the in-frame ones, with some missing. The sample lists about 7,100 clones; 78% were seen once. Source material: peripheral blood mononuclear cells (PBMCs). The receptors derive from a human donor with classical Hodgkin lymphoma. The CDR3 runs from the conserved cysteine through the conserved F or W. D genes are given only for firm matches. Where a row states a size, it is once, few, many or the class of an expanded clone; other rows omit it.

TRBJ2-7	NA	NA	TRBV2	CASSEWVLEQYF	TGTGCCAGCAGTGAGTGGGTGTTAGAGCAGTACTTC
TRBJ2-7	NA	NA	TRBV5-1	CASSSLEGSFNGQYF	TGCGCCAGCAGCTCGCTTGAGGGCTCCTTTAACGGGCAGTACTTC
TRBJ2-7	few	NA	TRBV4-1	CASSQEVGMRGPEQYF	TGCGCCAGCAGCCAAGAAGTGGGGATGCGGGGACCCGAGCAGTACTTC
TRBJ2-3	NA	TRBD2	TRBV4-2	CASSQAGGVDTQYF	TGTGCCAGCAGCCAGGCGGGAGGTGTAGATACGCAGTATTTT
TRBJ2-7	NA	TRBD2	TRBV10-3	CAIGEGTAYEQYF	TGTGCCATCGGGGAGGGGACTGCCTACGAGCAGTACTTC
TRBJ2-7	NA	TRBD1	TRBV2	CASSPLGQGPYEQYF	TGTGCCAGCAGTCCTCTGGGACAGGGACCCTACGAGCAGTACTTC
TRBJ2-7	few	NA	TRBV28	CASSPGTYYEQYF	TGTGCCAGCAGCCCCGGGACATACTACGAGCAGTACTTC
TRBJ2-5	NA	TRBD2	TRBV7-9	CASSLGLAGGETQYF	TGTGCCAGCAGCTTAGGACTAGCGGGAGGTGAAACCCAGTACTTC
TRBJ1-1	NA	NA	TRBV27	CASSRSRGLTEAFF	TGTGCCAGCAGTAGGAGCCGGGGCCTCACTGAAGCTTTCTTT
TRBJ2-7	NA	TRBD1	TRBV5-4	CASSTYRGRSSYEQYF	TGTGCCAGCAGCACTTACAGGGGAAGGAGTTCCTACGAGCAGTACTTC
TRBJ2-7	NA	TRBD2	TRBV4-2	CASSQDASGSSRHAYEQYF	TGTGCCAGCAGCCAAGACGCTAGCGGGAGTTCCCGCCACGCTTACGAGCAGTACTTC
TRBJ2-7	once	NA	TRBV18	CASSPDSGSYEQYF	TGTGCCAGCTCACCTGACAGTGGGTCCTACGAGCAGTACTTC
TRBJ2-5	once	TRBD2	TRBV6-1	CASSVTSGGGETQYF	TGTGCCAGCAGTGTAACTAGCGGGGGGGGAGAGACCCAGTACTTC
TRBJ1-1	NA	NA	TRBV19	CASSTELNTEAFF	TGTGCCAGTTCGACAGAACTGAACACTGAAGCTTTCTTT
TRBJ2-1	NA	TRBD2	TRBV4-2	CASSQVAGSSYNEQFF	TGTGCCAGCAGCCAAGTAGCGGGTAGCTCCTACAATGAGCAGTTCTTC
TRBJ2-5	NA	NA	TRBV28	CASSLWGSEETQYF	TGTGCCAGCAGTTTATGGGGGTCGGAGGAGACCCAGTACTTC
TRBJ2-5	NA	TRBD2	TRBV2	CASRRGTSGMSETQYF	TGTGCCAGCAGACGGGGGACTAGCGGGATGAGCGAGACCCAGTACTTC
TRBJ2-1	NA	TRBD1	TRBV5-5	CASSDPGTGDNEQFF	TGTGCCAGCAGCGACCCCGGGACAGGGGACAATGAGCAGTTCTTC
TRBJ2-3	NA	NA	TRBV2	CASSERTDTQYF	TGTGCCAGCAGTGAAAGGACAGATACGCAGTATTTT
TRBJ1-5	NA	NA	TRBV2	CASSWDVEPQHF	TGTGCCAGCAGTTGGGACGTGGAGCCCCAGCATTTT
TRBJ1-2	NA	NA	TRBV20-1	CSARDEGSYTF	TGCAGTGCTAGAGACGAAGGGAGCTACACCTTC
TRBJ2-3	NA	NA	TRBV5-4	CASSFRTVGDTQYF	TGTGCCAGCAGCTTTAGGACGGTGGGCGATACGCAGTATTTT
TRBJ2-3	few	NA	TRBV15	CATSLGTLTDTQYF	TGTGCCACCAGCCTGGGGACACTGACAGATACGCAGTATTTT
TRBJ2-3	NA	NA	TRBV11-2	CASSLDNDGTQYF	TGTGCCAGCAGCTTAGATAACGACGGTACGCAGTATTTT
TRBJ2-3	NA	TRBD2	TRBV10-3	CAISEPIISGGGPTDTQYF	TGTGCCATCAGTGAGCCGATCATTAGCGGGGGGGGACCCACAGATACGCAGTATTTT
TRBJ2-7	once	TRBD1	TRBV15	CATSRDQGVYEQYF	TGTGCCACCAGCAGAGACCAGGGGGTCTACGAGCAGTACTTC
TRBJ2-3	NA	NA	TRBV2	CASSSGLETDTQYF	TGTGCCAGCAGTTCCGGACTGGAGACAGATACGCAGTATTTT
TRBJ2-7	NA	TRBD1	TRBV6-6	CASQTGGAYEQYF	TGTGCCAGCCAGACAGGGGGCGCCTACGAGCAGTACTTC
TRBJ2-7	NA	NA	TRBV28	CASSLEDGEQYF	TGTGCCAGCAGTTTAGAGGACGGCGAGCAGTACTTC
TRBJ1-2	few	TRBD1	TRBV6-5	CASRPDRGHYGYTF	TGTGCCAGCAGACCAGACAGGGGACACTATGGCTACACCTTC
TRBJ1-4	NA	NA	TRBV9	CASSVQAASNEKLFF	TGTGCCAGCAGCGTACAGGCCGCCTCTAATGAAAAACTGTTTTTT
TRBJ2-7	NA	TRBD1	TRBV9	CASSPGGSYEQYF	TGTGCCAGCAGCCCAGGGGGCTCCTACGAGCAGTACTTC
TRBJ2-3	NA	NA	TRBV6-1	CASSEEGGGLSRQYF	TGTGCCAGCAGTGAAGAGGGGGGGGGACTCAGCCGGCAGTATTTT
TRBJ1-6	NA	NA	TRBV2	CASNRVKDSPLHF	TGTGCCAGCAATCGGGTTAAGGATTCACCCCTCCACTTT
TRBJ1-1	NA	TRBD1	TRBV5-1	CASSRTGGNTEAFF	TGCGCCAGCAGCAGAACAGGGGGGAACACTGAAGCTTTCTTT
TRBJ2-1	few	NA	TRBV5-4	CASSLASDDEQFF	TGTGCCAGCAGCTTGGCTAGCGACGATGAGCAGTTCTTC
TRBJ1-1	NA	NA	TRBV2	CASTFLQGRTEAFF	TGTGCCAGCACCTTCTTGCAGGGAAGGACTGAAGCTTTCTTT
TRBJ1-4	NA	NA	TRBV28	CASSSGTNEKLFF	TGTGCCAGCAGTTCCGGGACCAATGAAAAACTGTTTTTT
TRBJ1-1	NA	NA	TRBV2	CASSDEKGTEAFF	TGTGCCAGCAGTGATGAGAAAGGGACTGAAGCTTTCTTT
TRBJ2-3	NA	NA	TRBV29-1	CSAGLASDTQYF	TGCAGCGCGGGGTTAGCATCAGATACGCAGTATTTT
TRBJ2-7	NA	NA	TRBV30	CAWSYSGFGEQYF	TGTGCCTGGAGTTATTCAGGGTTCGGCGAGCAGTACTTC
TRBJ1-1	NA	NA	TRBV18	CASSPDSMNTEAFF	TGTGCCAGCTCACCGGACAGCATGAACACTGAAGCTTTCTTT
TRBJ1-5	NA	NA	TRBV10-3	CAIRAGVDQPQHF	TGTGCCATCAGGGCGGGGGTCGATCAGCCCCAGCATTTT
TRBJ1-2	NA	TRBD1	TRBV2	CASSETQGGNYGYTF	TGTGCCAGCAGTGAAACACAGGGGGGTAACTATGGCTACACCTTC
TRBJ2-7	once	NA	TRBV2	CASSLLRGSDEQYF	TGTGCCAGCAGTCTCTTGAGAGGGTCCGACGAGCAGTACTTC
TRBJ2-7	few	TRBD1	TRBV11-1	CASSYPGTGYEQYF	TGTGCCAGCAGCTACCCCGGGACAGGGTACGAGCAGTACTTC
TRBJ2-5	NA	TRBD1	TRBV7-9	CASSLKGARETQYF	TGTGCCAGCAGCTTAAAGGGGGCGAGAGAGACCCAGTACTTC
TRBJ1-4	NA	NA	TRBV7-6	CASSLGTGANEKLFF	TGTGCCAGCAGCTTAGGCACGGGTGCAAATGAAAAACTGTTTTTT
TRBJ2-2	once	NA	TRBV5-1	CASSYSGPNTGELFF	TGCGCCAGCAGCTACAGCGGACCTAACACCGGGGAGCTGTTTTTT
TRBJ2-5	NA	NA	TRBV2	CASSERRSQTQYF	TGTGCCAGCAGTGAACGCAGGAGTCAGACCCAGTACTTC
TRBJ2-7	NA	TRBD2	TRBV28	CASSLGLAGGPRSEQYF	TGTGCCAGCAGCCTAGGCTTAGCGGGAGGGCCCCGCAGCGAGCAGTACTTC
TRBJ1-5	NA	NA	TRBV7-2	CASSLSSNQPQHF	TGTGCCAGCAGCTTGAGTAGCAATCAGCCCCAGCATTTT
TRBJ1-5	NA	NA	TRBV2	CASSGERGQPQHF	TGTGCCAGCAGTGGAGAGCGGGGCCAGCCCCAGCATTTT
TRBJ2-7	NA	NA	TRBV4-1	CASSQELLGQSTAYF	TGCGCCAGCAGCCAAGAGCTCCTCGGACAGTCCACGGCGTACTTC
TRBJ2-7	few	NA	TRBV28	CASTPGREDAGEQYF	TGTGCCAGCACCCCCGGTAGAGAGGACGCGGGGGAGCAGTACTTC